Shown below are 27 T cell receptor beta chains from a single sample sequenced in a study of shared clonotypes between healthy human individuals. Sequenced by immunoSEQ multiplex PCR; TCRdb stores in-frame clones only, minus some. Of over a million clones detected, approximately 78% appear once; the ten largest clones hold approximately 0.5%. Sequences were obtained from memory CD4+ T cells from PBMCs. Subset here: CD45RA-negative fraction. The receptors derive from a man aged 18 to 29 in good health. Some clones in this sample may be carry-over from other donors' samples.

The chain employs TRBV30 and TRBJ2-7, with D hard to call. The germline V gene has CDR1 GTSNPN and CDR2 SVGIG (reference sequence). With 2 bases removed from V and 2 bases from J, the gap between germline ends came to 13 bases. The CDR3 loop spans 14 amino acids. The CDR3 region has the DNA TGTGCCTGGAGTCGGAGTCTTCCCCCCTACGAGCAGTACTTC. As protein: CAWSRSLPPYEQYF.

On this clone itself: Its ends do not fully match the called genes, so a read error is possible. This chain connects TRBV6-1 to TRBJ2-3; a weak D match, TRBD1 (6 bases). Germline-derived CDR1 and CDR2 are MNHNS and SASEGT. The CDR3 totals 12 residues. Here the CDR3 reads CASSEAPHRVNF. The DNA for the CDR3 is TGTGCCAGCAGTGAAGCCCCCCACAGGGTGAATTTT.

Concerning this clone itself: The identical CDR3 is also encoded by other nucleotide sequences in the sample. The V call is TRBV2, the J call TRBJ1-1, with a weak D call TRBD1 (6 bases). Germline lookup yields CDR1 SNHLY and CDR2 FYNNEI. With 8 bases removed from V and 3 bases from J, the gap between germline ends came to 13 bases. The CDR3 has 13 amino acids. As DNA, the CDR3 is TGTGCCAGCCGGGACACGGGCTACACTGAAGCTTTCTTT. Protein: CASRDTGYTEAFF.

This sequence joins TRBV5-8 and TRBJ2-1; the match to TRBD2 covers 15 bases. Germline values: CDR1 SGHTS, CDR2 YDEGEE. The length of the CDR3 is 16 residues. Trimming cost V 3 bases and J 8 bases; bases outside gene matches: 6. The CDR3 loop reads CASSSGLAGGVYEQFF. CDR3 DNA: TGTGCCAGCAGCTCGGGACTAGCGGGAGGCGTTTATGAGCAGTTCTTC.

This clone appeared once. This CDR3 is CASSSPPPGLASNEQFF. The CDR3 DNA sequence: TGTGCCAGCAGCTCTCCTCCACCGGGACTAGCCTCGAATGAGCAGTTCTTC. This chain joins TRBV7-9 and TRBJ2-1; 9 nucleotides align to TRBD2. The junction had 14 bases not matched to a gene; V was cut back by 4 bases and J by 7 bases. Germline CDR1 SEHNR, CDR2 FQNEAQ (reference sequence). The CDR3 covers 17 residues.

This chain links TRBV7-8 with TRBJ2-6; tentative D call: TRBD1 (5 bases). The V end lost 5 bases, the J end lost 2 bases, and 19 bases lay between the germline ends. Germline assignment: CDR1 SGHVS and CDR2 FQNEAQ. The CDR3 has 18 amino acids. Here the CDR3 reads CASSIRWVGLAGANVLTF. The CDR3 region has the DNA TGTGCCAGCAGCATACGGTGGGTGGGGCTGGCTGGGGCCAACGTCCTGACTTTC.

The chain links TRBV5-1 to TRBJ2-7, with TRBD2 matching 8 bases. The germline gives CDR1 SGHRS, CDR2 YFSETQ. The CDR3 is 14 residues long. V was clipped by 1 base and J by 2 bases; unmatched bases: 2. The CDR3 loop is CASSLSLAAYEQYF. In nucleotides, the CDR3 is TGCGCCAGCAGCTTGTCACTAGCGGCCTACGAGCAGTACTTC.

This clone was detected only a few times. In DNA, the CDR3 is TGCGCCAGCAGCCTAGCAGACTCCTACGAGCAGTACTTC. Residues: CASSLADSYEQYF. The rearrangement uses TRBV4-3 and TRBJ2-7; D gene ambiguous. The CDR3 runs 13 residues. CDR1 LGHNA and CDR2 YSLEER come from the germline V gene. V was cut by 4 bases and J by 0 bases, with 7 bases left in between.

The chain recombines TRBV15 with TRBJ2-7; a weak D match, TRBD1 (5 bases). V gave up 0 bases and J gave up 5 bases, with 14 bases separating them. This CDR3 region has 15 residues. Germline V gene lookup returns CDR1 LNHNV and CDR2 YYDKDF (reference sequence). This chain's CDR3 is CATSRDLAGKNEQYF. In nucleotides, the CDR3 is TGTGCCACCAGCAGAGATTTGGCAGGGAAGAACGAGCAGTACTTC.

This clone appeared a few times. This chain joins TRBV6-1 and TRBJ1-5; D ambiguous. V shed 8 bases and J shed 3 bases, with 11 bases lying between them. The germline gives CDR1 MNHNS, CDR2 SASEGT. The length of the CDR3 is 13 residues. CDR3 protein: CASGIMANQPQHF. CDR3 in DNA: TGTGCCAGCGGTATAATGGCCAATCAGCCCCAGCATTTT.

The rearrangement links TRBV27 to TRBJ2-6, with D uncertain. The CDR3 consists of 15 residues. V gave up 6 bases and J gave up 0 bases, with 9 bases separating them. Germline CDR1 and CDR2: MNHEY and SMNVEV (reference sequence). The CDR3 reads CASSPWGSGANVLTF. In DNA form, the CDR3 reads TGTGCCAGCAGCCCCTGGGGCTCTGGGGCCAACGTCCTGACTTTC.

In this sample, this clone turned up a few times. Written as DNA, the CDR3 is TGTGCCATCAGACAGGGGAGCAATCAGCCCCAGCATTTT. This gives the protein CAIRQGSNQPQHF. The rearrangement links TRBV10-3 to TRBJ1-5, with 7 nucleotides matching TRBD1. The CDR3 is made up of 13 amino acids. With 6 bases clipped from V and 1 base from J, the junction kept 0 bases outside the gene matches. CDR1 is ENHRY and CDR2 is SYGVKD in the germline V gene.

This clone has only a few counts. V is TRBV6-5 and J is TRBJ2-2; D call uncertain. V lost 10 bases, J lost 8 bases, and 8 bases lay in between. The CDR3 is 10 amino acids. The germline V gene encodes CDR1 MNHEY and CDR2 SVGAGI. CDR3 DNA: TGTGCCAAAGGGATTGGGGAGCTGTTTTTT. Translation gives CAKGIGELFF.

The J gene is TRBJ1-5, the V gene TRBV6-1, with D possibly TRBD1 on 5 matching bases. Between the trimmed V and J ends, which lost 3 bases and 11 bases, there was a span of 14 bases. CDR1 and CDR2 (germline): MNHNS, SASEGT. This CDR3 has 13 amino acids. The CDR3 DNA reads as TGTGCCAGCAGTGAGCATGGGCAGGGAACCCAGCATTTT. Encoded protein: CASSEHGQGTQHF.

The chain uses TRBV28 and TRBJ2-1; TRBD1 matches at 7 bases. The CDR3 length is 14 residues. Germline CDR1 MDHEN, CDR2 SYDVKM. J was trimmed by 3 bases and V by 8 bases; bases with no gene match: 7. The CDR3 region is CASGTVAGYNEQFF. The CDR3 DNA sequence: TGTGCCAGCGGGACAGTGGCAGGCTACAATGAGCAGTTCTTC.

The V and J genes are TRBV28 and TRBJ2-1, with 15 nucleotides matching TRBD2. Losses at the gene ends were 10 bases for V and 10 bases for J; bases not matched to a gene: 11. The CDR3 totals 15 residues. Germline V gene data show CDR1 as MDHEN and CDR2 as SYDVKM. The CDR3 coding sequence is TGTGCCACCCGCGGGACTAGCGGGAGGATTGGGGAGCAGTTCTTC. This encodes CATRGTSGRIGEQFF.

The sample holds a few counts of this clone. The chain couples TRBV10-3 to TRBJ2-5; unclear D gene. The CDR3 spans 13 residues. V lost 2 bases and J 3 bases, leaving 7 bases between the germline ends. Germline V lookup: CDR1 ENHRY, CDR2 SYGVKD. This CDR3 is CAISEGWEETQYF. The CDR3 DNA is TGTGCCATCAGTGAGGGGTGGGAAGAGACCCAGTACTTC.

This sequence joins TRBV4-3 and TRBJ2-5, with 10 bases that match TRBD2. The CDR3 contains 18 residues. V dropped 2 bases and J dropped 4; count of bases not matched to a gene: 13. Germline values: CDR1 LGHNA, CDR2 YSLEER. CDR3 nucleotide sequence: TGCGCCAGCAGCCAACAAGCGGGAGGGCCGGACGGGGCAGAGACCCAGTACTTC. It translates to CASSQQAGGPDGAETQYF.

The V and J genes are TRBV9 and TRBJ2-3; D perhaps matches TRBD1 (5 bases). V gave up 1 base and J gave up 2 bases, with 11 bases separating them. The CDR3 length is 15 residues. CDR1 is SGDLS, CDR2 YYNGEE, per germline. This chain's CDR3 is CASSVRGVYTDTQYF. The CDR3 nucleotides read TGTGCCAGCAGCGTAAGGGGTGTCTACACAGATACGCAGTATTTT.

This clone was observed a handful of times. Distinct nucleotide sequences in the sample also encode this CDR3. The chain couples TRBV5-4 to TRBJ2-5, with 9 bases identical to TRBD2. V gave up 4 bases and J gave up 5 bases; unmatched junction bases: 6. The CDR3 is made up of 14 amino acids. The germline gives CDR1 SGHNT, CDR2 YYREEE (reference sequence). The CDR3: CASSLSGSRETQYF. The CDR3 coding sequence is TGTGCCAGCAGCCTTAGCGGGAGCCGGGAGACCCAGTACTTC. The variable domain in full, completed from reference TRBV5-4 and TRBJ2-5, reads ETGVTQSPTHLIKTRGQQVTLRCSSQSGHNTVSWYQQALGQGPQFIFQYYREEENGRGNFPPRFSGLQFPNYSSELNVNALELDDSALYLCASSLSGSRETQYFGPGTRLLVL.

The sample holds one count of this clone. The V call is TRBV14, the J call TRBJ2-1, with 11 bases matching TRBD2. The CDR3 is 17 amino acids. Germline CDR1 SGHDN, CDR2 FVKESK. The J segment lost 4 bases and the V segment lost 2 bases, leaving 7 bases of the junction unmatched. CDR3 sequence reads: CASSQHKTSGNYNEQFF. The CDR3 bases are TGTGCCAGCAGCCAACACAAGACTAGCGGGAATTACAATGAGCAGTTCTTC.

The gene calls are TRBV5-4 and TRBJ1-3; D possibly corresponds to TRBD1 (6 bases). The germline gives CDR1 SGHNT, CDR2 YYREEE (reference sequence). V shed 4 bases and J shed 4 bases, with 12 bases lying between them. The CDR3 runs to 14 residues. CDR3 protein: CASSLGGPGNTIYF. The CDR3 DNA reads as TGTGCCAGCAGCCTCGGGGGCCCGGGAAACACCATATATTTT.

This rearrangement joins TRBV11-3 to TRBJ2-1, with TRBD1 as a possible D gene (6 bases). The CDR3 is 17 amino acids. The germline V and J ends were trimmed by 0 bases and 8 bases, with 20 bases remaining between them. Per the germline V gene, CDR1 is SGHNT and CDR2 is YENEEA. The CDR3 DNA follows: TGTGCCAGCAGCTTAGAGGGGGACATCGCCTCGAGGGATGAGCAGTTCTTC. Protein product: CASSLEGDIASRDEQFF.

The chain links TRBV10-3 to TRBJ2-1; a possible D gene is TRBD2 (6 bases). Between the trimmed V and J ends, which lost 0 bases and 8 bases, there was a span of 14 bases. Germline CDR1 and CDR2: ENHRY and SYGVKD. CDR3 length: 15 amino acids. The CDR3 protein is CAISESGGGEDEQFF. CDR3 sequence (DNA): TGTGCCATCAGTGAGTCCGGGGGAGGAGAGGATGAGCAGTTCTTC.

The chain has TRBV2 and TRBJ2-3; 14 bases agree with TRBD2. The V gene end was trimmed by 5 bases and the J gene end by 1 base; junction bases not matched to a gene: 2. Germline assignment: CDR1 SNHLY and CDR2 FYNNEI. This CDR3 contains 16 residues. CDR3 residues: CASSRGLAGGTDTQYF. The CDR3 region has the DNA TGTGCCAGCAGTCGGGGACTAGCGGGAGGCACAGATACGCAGTATTTT.

The chain joins TRBV2 to TRBJ1-4, with 11 bases matching TRBD1. CDR1 is SNHLY, CDR2 FYNNEI, per germline. The CDR3 consists of 15 residues. The J segment lost 7 bases and the V segment lost 3 bases, leaving 4 bases of the junction unmatched. Written as DNA, the CDR3 is TGTGCCAGCAGTGATCCGGGGACAGGGGGTGAAAAACTGTTTTTT. Encoded protein: CASSDPGTGGEKLFF. The variable domain in full, with the rest retrieved from reference TRBV2 and TRBJ1-4, is EPEVTQTPSHQVTQMGQEVILRCVPISNHLYFYWYRQILGQKVEFLVSFYNNEISEKSEIFDDQFSVERPDGSNFTLKIRSTKLEDSAMYFCASSDPGTGGEKLFFGSGTQLSVL.

In its sample, this clone was seen once. The V and J genes are TRBV6-1 and TRBJ2-2, with D possibly TRBD1 on 5 matching bases. The germline V and J ends were trimmed by 11 bases and 7 bases, with 14 bases remaining between them. The CDR3 consists of 12 residues. The germline V gene encodes CDR1 MNHNS and CDR2 SASEGT. CDR3 DNA: TGTGCCGCCGACAGATCGAACGGGGAGCTGTTTTTT. As protein: CAADRSNGELFF.